Following are 17 T cell receptor beta chains from one sample sequenced in a study of blood T cell repertoires in COVID-19. Data came from immunoSEQ multiplex PCR; TCRdb stores just in-frame clones and leaves some out. This table holds 250,000 to 300,000 clones, 65% to 85% found once. Sequencing was performed on peripheral blood. Receptors originate from a man older than 75 with acute or convalescent COVID-19.

This chain joins TRBV5-1 and TRBJ2-1, with TRBD2 matching 10 bases. V dropped 1 base and J dropped 4; count of bases not matched to a gene: 5. The CDR3 is 16 amino acids. CDR1 and CDR2 (germline): SGHRS, YFSETQ. Here the CDR3 DNA reads TGCGCCAGCAGCTTGTCAATAGCGGGGGGATACAATGAGCAGTTCTTC. It encodes CASSLSIAGGYNEQFF.

The CDR3 DNA follows: TGTGCCACCAGCAGAGACGGTAGGACAGAAGAGACCCAGTACTTC. As protein: CATSRDGRTEETQYF. The J gene is TRBJ2-5, the V gene TRBV15, with D possibly TRBD1 on 6 matching bases. Trimming took off 0 bases at V and 3 bases at J, with 11 bases between the two ends. This CDR3 contains 15 residues. Germline V CDR1 and CDR2: LNHNV, YYDKDF (reference sequence).

The chain couples TRBV6-6 to TRBJ1-5; D unresolved. Trimming stripped 7 bases from V and 2 bases from J, with 9 bases between. Germline CDR1 reads MNHNY; CDR2 reads SVGAGI (reference sequence). The CDR3 covers 13 residues. The chain's CDR3 is CASNQVGNQPQHF. The DNA of the CDR3 is TGTGCCAGCAACCAGGTGGGCAATCAGCCCCAGCATTTT.

V gene TRBV19 combines with J gene TRBJ2-4; TRBD1 is a possible D gene (6 bases). V lost 9 bases to trimming and J lost 3 bases, with 12 bases between them. The germline gives CDR1 LNHDA, CDR2 SQIVND (reference sequence). CDR3 length equals 13 residues. Here the CDR3 DNA reads TGTGCCAGCCTCGGACAGCTCAAAAACATTCAGTACTTC. It translates to CASLGQLKNIQYF.

J is TRBJ2-1 and V is TRBV11-2, with D unresolved. V lost 1 base to trimming and J lost 0 bases, with 10 bases between them. In germline, CDR1 is SGHAT, CDR2 FQNNGV. The CDR3 totals 16 residues. The CDR3: CASSLGQLLSYNEQFF. The CDR3 DNA sequence: TGTGCCAGCAGCTTAGGCCAACTCCTCTCCTACAATGAGCAGTTCTTC.

This clone was seen a handful of times. This chain joins TRBV5-1 and TRBJ1-2; D may be TRBD1 (6 bases). The germline gives CDR1 SGHRS, CDR2 YFSETQ. V lost 2 bases, J lost 4 bases, and 15 bases lay in between. This CDR3 region has 15 residues. This chain's CDR3 is CASSFPQGTGYGYTF. Here the CDR3 DNA reads TGCGCCAGCAGCTTCCCCCAGGGGACGGGCTATGGCTACACCTTC.

This chain connects TRBV11-2 to TRBJ2-7, with D possibly matching TRBD2 (5 bases). This CDR3 contains 13 residues. The ends were cut back, 6 bases at V and 2 bases at J, with 11 bases in the middle. In germline, CDR1 is SGHAT, CDR2 FQNNGV. CDR3 sequence (DNA): TGTGCCAGCAGGCGGGTCGGGGCCTACGAGCAGTACTTC. Its protein product is CASRRVGAYEQYF.

The chain has TRBV3-1 (or the pseudogene TRBV3-2) and TRBJ2-7, with TRBD1 matching over 9 bases. V lost 4 bases to trimming and J lost 0 bases; unmatched junction nucleotides: 4. CDR1 LGHDT and CDR2 YNNKEL come from the germline V gene (reference sequence). This CDR3 spans 15 amino acids. CDR3 protein: CASSPGTGISYEQYF. The CDR3 region has the DNA TGTGCCAGCAGCCCCGGGACAGGGATCTCCTACGAGCAGTACTTC.

The V call is TRBV28, the J call TRBJ2-7, with 7 bases fitting TRBD2. CDR3 length: 13 residues. V lost 5 bases to trimming and J lost 4 bases; unmatched junction nucleotides: 5. The V gene's germline CDR1 is MDHEN and CDR2 SYDVKM. The DNA for the CDR3 is TGTGCCAGCAGTCAAAGGGGAGGGTACGAGCAGTACTTC. Translated, it gives CASSQRGGYEQYF.

The rearrangement uses TRBV28 and TRBJ2-7, with a tentative D call TRBD2 (5 bases). CDR1 and CDR2 (germline): MDHEN, SYDVKM. The V gene lost 6 bases and the J gene lost 3 bases, with 9 bases spanning the gap. The length of the CDR3 is 12 residues. The DNA for the CDR3 is TGTGCCAGCAGCGCGGGCGGCTACGAGCAGTACTTC. The encoded protein is CASSAGGYEQYF.

The count of this clone is one. J is TRBJ2-2 and V is TRBV6-5, with D maybe TRBD2 (6 bases). Deletions cut 2 bases from V and 5 bases from J, with 9 bases between. This CDR3 spans 14 amino acids. Germline CDR1 and CDR2: MNHEY and SVGAGI. The CDR3 here is CASSYGGTTGELFF. The CDR3 DNA is TGTGCCAGCAGTTACGGAGGGACTACCGGGGAGCTGTTTTTT.

V and J are TRBV7-9 and TRBJ2-1; D not certain. This CDR3 has 14 amino acids. CDR1 is SEHNR, CDR2 FQNEAQ, per germline (reference sequence). Trimming shortened V by 4 bases and J by 3 bases, and 10 bases separated the two germline ends. In DNA, the CDR3 is TGTGCCAGCAGCTCTCTCGTGAGCTACAATGAGCAGTTCTTC. Translated, it gives CASSSLVSYNEQFF.

The V and J genes are TRBV6-2 or TRBV6-3 and TRBJ2-2, with 13 bases that match TRBD2. Germline trimming cut 3 bases from V and 6 bases from J; bases unmatched to any gene: 7. Germline assignment: CDR1 MNHEY and CDR2 SVGEGT. The CDR3 sequence is 17 residues long. DNA for the CDR3: TGTGCCAGCAGTTATCGTCGGACTAGCGGGAGCGCCGGGGAGCTGTTTTTT. Translation: CASSYRRTSGSAGELFF.

The chain links TRBV6-5 to TRBJ2-7; D is undetermined. Deletions cut 5 bases from V and 9 bases from J, with 14 bases between. The germline V gene encodes CDR1 MNHEY and CDR2 SVGAGI. This CDR3 comprises 12 residues. The CDR3 nucleotides are TGTGCCAGCAGTAATGACCCGAGGCGGCAGTACTTC. This codes for CASSNDPRRQYF.

The chain recombines TRBV19 with TRBJ2-7, with TRBD1 identical over 8 bases. The V and J ends lost 4 bases and 4 bases, in that order; junction bases with no gene match: 0. The CDR3 loop spans 12 amino acids. Germline V gene sequence: CDR1 LNHDA, CDR2 SQIVND (reference sequence). CDR3 amino acids: CASSNRGYEQYF. CDR3 coding DNA: TGTGCCAGTAGTAACAGGGGGTACGAGCAGTACTTC.

The J gene is TRBJ2-5, the V gene TRBV4-2, with TRBD1 identical over 11 bases. The V gene's germline CDR1 is LGHNA and CDR2 YNFKEQ. This CDR3 comprises 16 residues. V shed 4 bases, J shed 1 base, and the junction held 5 bases outside the gene matches. CDR3 sequence: CASSRAGTGGQETQYF. In DNA, the CDR3 is TGTGCCAGCAGCCGAGCCGGGACAGGGGGCCAAGAGACCCAGTACTTC.

This clone was detected once. The DNA for the CDR3 is TGTGCCAGCAGCTCGGACAGGGGGGTTAACTATGGCTACACCTTC. It translates to CASSSDRGVNYGYTF. The chain carries TRBV5-5 and TRBJ1-2; the match to TRBD1 covers 10 bases. This CDR3 spans 15 amino acids. Germline-derived CDR1 and CDR2 are SGHKS and YYEKEE (reference sequence). Trimming took 3 bases from V and 1 from J; bases not matched to a gene: 3.